The 26 T cell receptor beta chains below were found in one sample sequenced in a study of T cell responses to AZD1222 COVID-19 vaccine. The protocol was immunoSEQ multiplex PCR, while the TCRdb copy is restricted to in-frame clones and leaves out a portion. The sample carries 65,000 to 70,000 clones, 70% to 90% recorded once. Material: peripheral blood, obtained 28 days after the second AZD1222 dose. The receptors stem from an adult who received the AZD1222 COVID-19 vaccine.

V usage is TRBV7-9 and J usage is TRBJ2-6; 7 nucleotides align to TRBD1. Trimming removed 5 bases from V and 2 bases from J; junction bases left unmatched: 3. The CDR3 extends over 15 amino acids. Germline V gene data show CDR1 as SEHNR and CDR2 as FQNEAQ (reference sequence). The CDR3: CASSDRVAGANVLTF. In DNA form, the CDR3 reads TGTGCCAGCAGCGACAGGGTAGCTGGGGCCAACGTCCTGACTTTC.

The V and J genes are TRBV29-1 and TRBJ2-3; maybe TRBD2 (5 bases). The CDR3 covers 14 residues. Germline CDR1 is SQVTM and CDR2 is ANQGSEA. V was trimmed by 2 bases and J by 2 bases, leaving 11 bases between them. The CDR3 nucleotides are TGCAGCGTTGAATCCGGAGGAGTCACAGATACGCAGTATTTT. This translates into CSVESGGVTDTQYF.

The rearrangement uses TRBV10-2 and TRBJ2-1; TRBD1 agrees at 7 bases. Germline assignment: CDR1 WSHSY and CDR2 SAAADI. The length of the CDR3 is 15 residues. The trim removed 6 bases at V and 0 bases at J, leaving 5 bases unmatched. CDR3 region: CASSDDRDSYNEQFF. The CDR3 nucleotides are TGCGCCAGCAGCGACGACAGGGACTCCTACAATGAGCAGTTCTTC.

The chain recombines TRBV7-9 with TRBJ1-5; tentatively, D is TRBD1 (6 bases). Germline assignment: CDR1 SEHNR and CDR2 FQNEAQ (reference sequence). CDR3 length: 16 amino acids. The V end lost 3 bases, the J end lost 2 bases, and 14 bases lay between the germline ends. The CDR3 nucleotides are TGTGCCAGCAGCTTCACGGGGGCCATAGGCAATCAGCCCCAGCATTTT. Amino acid sequence: CASSFTGAIGNQPQHF.

The gene calls are TRBV9 and TRBJ2-1; TRBD2 aligns across 12 bases. With V trimmed by 3 bases and J by 9 bases, 7 bases remained unmatched. The germline CDR1 and CDR2 sequences are SGDLS and YYNGEE. The length of the CDR3 is 15 residues. The CDR3 is CASSEWTSGTTEQFF. The CDR3 nucleotides read TGTGCCAGCAGCGAATGGACTAGCGGGACGACTGAGCAGTTCTTC.

This clone came up a few times. V and J are TRBV9 and TRBJ2-1, with 9 bases matching TRBD1. V dropped 3 bases and J dropped 7; count of bases not matched to a gene: 8. This CDR3 is built from 15 residues. In germline, CDR1 is SGDLS, CDR2 YYNGEE. This CDR3 is CASSAYTGTGNEQFF. The CDR3 DNA is TGTGCCAGCAGCGCTTATACCGGGACAGGGAATGAGCAGTTCTTC.

The chain recombines TRBV7-3 with TRBJ2-7; D remains unclear. CDR3 size: 13 residues. Germline V gene sequence: CDR1 SGHTA, CDR2 FQGTGA. The V end lost 4 bases, the J end lost 2 bases, and 9 bases lay between the germline ends. CDR3 DNA: TGTGCCAGCAGCTCCGGGCCCCCCTACGAGCAGTACTTC. Protein sequence: CASSSGPPYEQYF.

This rearrangement joins TRBV19 to TRBJ1-5; no firm D call. The CDR3 spans 8 residues. The ends were cut back, 9 bases at V and 12 bases at J, with 6 bases in the middle. Germline-derived CDR1 and CDR2 are LNHDA and SQIVND (reference sequence). The CDR3 DNA reads as TGTGCCAGCGGTTTCCAGCATTTT. Its translation is CASGFQHF.

The chain joins TRBV7-6 to TRBJ2-5, with TRBD1 matching over 9 bases. The CDR3 has 17 residues. Looked up from germline, CDR1 is SGHVS and CDR2 is FNYEAQ. J lost 4 bases, V lost 0 bases, and 9 bases had no gene match. The CDR3 region has the DNA TGTGCCAGCAGCTTAGCTTTAGGGACAGGGTCAGGAGAGACCCAGTACTTC. This encodes CASSLALGTGSGETQYF.

The rearrangement links TRBV7-2 to TRBJ2-1; TRBD2 agrees at 9 bases. V was clipped by 2 bases and J by 7 bases; unmatched bases: 6. This CDR3 spans 15 amino acids. The germline V gene encodes CDR1 SGHTA and CDR2 FQGNSA. As DNA, the CDR3 is TGTGCCAGCAGCTTAAGTCGCGGGAGGGGAAATGAGCAGTTCTTC. Translating it yields CASSLSRGRGNEQFF.

This clone was seen a few times. This chain joins TRBV6-1 and TRBJ2-7; possible D gene TRBD2, 7 bases. CDR1 and CDR2 from the germline V gene are MNHNS and SASEGT. Trimming removed 2 bases from V and 5 bases from J, with 13 bases in between. This CDR3 region has 14 residues. The CDR3 is CASSEIGGLDEQYF. CDR3 sequence (DNA): TGTGCCAGCAGTGAAATCGGGGGGCTGGACGAGCAGTACTTC.

This sequence joins TRBV12-5 and TRBJ2-1; 10 nucleotides align to TRBD2. The CDR3 has 15 residues. J was trimmed by 2 bases and V by 3 bases; bases with no gene match: 1. Germline V gene sequence: CDR1 LGHNT, CDR2 FRNRAP. DNA for the CDR3: TGTGCTAGTGGTTTTCTAGCGGGAGCCTACAATGAGCAGTTCTTC. Translating gives CASGFLAGAYNEQFF.

The rearrangement joins TRBV6-1 to TRBJ1-3; D remains ambiguous. V lost 1 base and J lost 2, with 3 bases in between. This CDR3 is built from 13 residues. Germline CDR1 and CDR2: MNHNS and SASEGT. CDR3 sequence reads: CASSEDPGNTIYF. In nucleotides, the CDR3 is TGTGCCAGCAGTGAAGATCCTGGAAACACCATATATTTT.

V usage is TRBV19 and J usage is TRBJ1-4; D possibly corresponds to TRBD1 (5 bases). The CDR3 contains 13 residues. The V gene's germline CDR1 is LNHDA and CDR2 SQIVND (reference sequence). Trimming left V 10 bases short and J 5 bases short, with 14 bases between. The CDR3 protein is CATWGGVNEKLFF. Written as DNA, the CDR3 is TGTGCCACCTGGGGAGGGGTAAATGAAAAACTGTTTTTT.

This clone occurred a few times. The V gene is TRBV11-1, the J gene TRBJ1-1; 8 bases line up with TRBD1. This CDR3 has 13 residues. V shed 5 bases and J 5 bases; nucleotides not matched to a gene: 4. Germline CDR1 reads SGHAT; CDR2 reads FQDESV (reference sequence). The CDR3 region is CASSRTGKTEAFF. CDR3 nucleotides: TGTGCCAGCAGCCGGACAGGGAAGACTGAAGCTTTCTTT.

The CDR3 loop reads CASSLEGSGANVLTF. In nucleotides, the CDR3 is TGCGCCAGCAGCTTGGAGGGCTCTGGGGCCAACGTCCTGACTTTC. The genes are TRBV5-1 and TRBJ2-6; D gene unclear. The CDR3 is 15 amino acids. Trimming pared 0 bases from V and 0 bases from J, leaving 4 bases between. Germline CDR1 reads SGHRS; CDR2 reads YFSETQ.

The chain employs TRBV7-3 and TRBJ2-5; possibly TRBD1 for D (5 bases). This CDR3 comprises 14 residues. In germline, CDR1 is SGHTA, CDR2 FQGTGA. Trimming took off 2 bases at V and 3 bases at J, with 10 bases between the two ends. For the CDR3, the DNA is TGTGCCAGCAGCTTAGGGGCAGTAAAAGAGACCCAGTACTTC. Translating gives CASSLGAVKETQYF.

This rearrangement joins TRBV9 to TRBJ2-1, with D possibly TRBD1 on 5 matching bases. Germline V gives CDR1 SGDLS, CDR2 YYNGEE. CDR3 length: 16 amino acids. Trimming stripped 2 bases from V and 8 bases from J, with 20 bases between. The CDR3: CASSVGSQGSYHEQFF. The CDR3 bases are TGTGCCAGCAGCGTGGGATCGCAGGGTAGTTACCATGAGCAGTTCTTC.

This chain links TRBV10-2 with TRBJ2-1; TRBD2 matches 13 bases. Germline CDR1 reads WSHSY; CDR2 reads SAAADI. With V trimmed by 8 bases and J by 12 bases, 10 bases remained unmatched. The CDR3 spans 14 residues. CDR3 DNA: TGCGCCAGCCGTGGACTAGCGGGAGAAATGGGGCAGTTCTTC. This translates into CASRGLAGEMGQFF.

The genes are TRBV5-8 and TRBJ1-6; D possibly corresponds to TRBD1 (5 bases). Trimming removed 4 bases at V and 7 bases at J, with 15 bases between. The germline V gene encodes CDR1 SGHTS and CDR2 YDEGEE. This CDR3 region has 15 residues. DNA for the CDR3: TGTGCCAGCAGCCGATTTGGGGGAGAGAATTCACCCCTCCACTTT. Its protein product is CASSRFGGENSPLHF.

The rearrangement uses TRBV7-9 and TRBJ1-2; a possible D gene is TRBD1 (6 bases). The germline V gene encodes CDR1 SEHNR and CDR2 FQNEAQ (reference sequence). V gave up 5 bases and J gave up 4 bases, with 11 bases separating them. This CDR3 is built from 13 residues. Written as DNA, the CDR3 is TGTGCCAGCAGCAAGGGGGGAACCTATGGCTACACCTTC. This translates into CASSKGGTYGYTF.

This chain links TRBV4-1 with TRBJ2-7; TRBD1 agrees at 8 bases. CDR1 MGHRA and CDR2 YSYEKL come from the germline V gene. Trimming cost V 3 bases and J 2 bases; bases outside gene matches: 6. The CDR3 runs to 15 residues. CDR3 sequence: CASSHNRGFAYEQYF. The CDR3 bases are TGCGCCAGCAGCCACAACAGGGGGTTCGCCTACGAGCAGTACTTC.

This clone has only one observation. V usage is TRBV11-2 and J usage is TRBJ2-2; D perhaps matches TRBD2 (5 bases). The CDR3 covers 12 residues. Germline CDR1 and CDR2: SGHAT and FQNNGV. Trimming removed 1 base at V and 8 bases at J, with 5 bases between. The CDR3 here is CASSLGEGELFF. In DNA, the CDR3 is TGTGCCAGCAGCTTAGGGGAGGGGGAGCTGTTTTTT.

The gene calls are TRBV2 and TRBJ2-1; D possibly corresponds to TRBD2 (6 bases). The V gene lost 8 bases and the J gene lost 0 bases, with 14 bases spanning the gap. This CDR3 is 15 amino acids long. Germline V CDR1 and CDR2: SNHLY, FYNNEI. The CDR3 here is CASGRDLSSYNEQFF. The DNA for the CDR3 is TGTGCCAGCGGCAGGGACTTAAGCTCCTACAATGAGCAGTTCTTC.

The chain uses TRBV18 and TRBJ2-5, with 12 positions matching TRBD1. The junction had 5 bases not matched to a gene; V was cut back by 4 bases and J by 5 bases. The CDR3 has 15 amino acids. Germline assignment: CDR1 KGHSH and CDR2 LQKENI. CDR3 coding DNA: TGTGCCAGCTCACTGGGACAGGGGGCTCGGGAGACCCAGTACTTC. Encoded protein: CASSLGQGARETQYF.

This chain links TRBV5-1 with TRBJ2-7; maybe TRBD2 (5 bases). V lost 2 bases, J lost 3 bases, and 9 bases lay in between. The length of the CDR3 is 13 residues. Germline CDR1 reads SGHRS; CDR2 reads YFSETQ. CDR3 sequence reads: CASSFGLGYEQYF. CDR3 DNA sequence: TGCGCCAGCAGCTTTGGACTGGGCTACGAGCAGTACTTC.